Below, 21 T cell receptor beta chains from the same sample are listed, as sequenced in a study of blood T cell repertoires in COVID-19. Profiling relied on immunoSEQ multiplex PCR, and the TCRdb table lists in-frame clones only, not all of them. Altogether around 27,000 clones are present, approximately 80% being singletons, with the ten largest covering about 25%. The sequenced sample consisted of peripheral blood. These receptors came from a man aged 65 to 85 with active COVID-19.

The gene calls are TRBV24-1 and TRBJ1-1; possibly TRBD1 for D (5 bases). The V gene's germline CDR1 is KGHDR and CDR2 SFDVKD. The CDR3 sequence is 9 residues long. Trimming took 12 bases from V and 11 from J, leaving 12 bases between them. CDR3 residues: CAVDSGAFF. The DNA for the CDR3 is TGTGCCGTAGACAGTGGCGCTTTCTTT.

The chain carries TRBV3-1 (or the pseudogene TRBV3-2) and TRBJ1-6, with a tentative D call TRBD1 (6 bases). Trimming took off 2 bases at V and 5 bases at J, with 13 bases between the two ends. Germline assignment: CDR1 LGHDT and CDR2 YNNKEL (reference sequence). The CDR3 extends over 16 amino acids. The chain's CDR3 is CASSQRKQGDNSPLHF. Here the CDR3 DNA reads TGTGCCAGCAGCCAACGTAAACAGGGCGATAATTCACCCCTCCACTTT.

The CDR3 DNA is TGTGCCAGCAGCGTACTAGGGACAGGGGGCACGGAGCAGTACTTC. It translates to CASSVLGTGGTEQYF. The chain combines TRBV5-6 with TRBJ2-7; 12 bases match TRBD1. The CDR3 has 15 amino acids. From germline, CDR1 is SGHDT and CDR2 YYEEEE. Trimming cost V 4 bases and J 7 bases; bases outside gene matches: 9.

CDR3 bases: TGTGCCAGCAGCACCCAGGGTAACGGGCCCCAGCATTTT. Translation gives CASSTQGNGPQHF. The J gene is TRBJ1-5, the V gene TRBV7-9, with D possibly being TRBD1 (5 bases). This CDR3 is built from 13 residues. Trimming took off 5 bases at V and 9 bases at J, with 14 bases between the two ends. From germline, CDR1 is SEHNR and CDR2 FQNEAQ (reference sequence).

V and J are TRBV4-2 and TRBJ1-4; tentatively, D is TRBD1 (5 bases). This CDR3 region has 13 residues. Trimming stripped 0 bases from V and 15 bases from J, with 14 bases between. Looked up from germline, CDR1 is LGHNA and CDR2 is YNFKEQ. CDR3: CASSQDATEVMFF. CDR3 nucleotide sequence: TGTGCCAGCAGCCAAGATGCGACAGAGGTAATGTTTTTT.

J is TRBJ2-3 and V is TRBV19; 11 nucleotides match TRBD2. Per the germline V gene, CDR1 is LNHDA and CDR2 is SQIVND (reference sequence). V gave up 5 bases and J gave up 3 bases; unmatched junction bases: 1. The CDR3 covers 14 residues. The CDR3 loop reads CASSPSGGTDTQYF. CDR3 DNA sequence: TGTGCCAGTAGTCCTAGCGGGGGGACAGATACGCAGTATTTT.

V is TRBV18 and J is TRBJ1-2; possible D gene TRBD1, 6 bases. The CDR3 has 18 amino acids. The germline CDR1 and CDR2 sequences are KGHSH and LQKENI. Trimming took off 3 bases at V and 2 bases at J, with 22 bases between the two ends. CDR3 amino acids: CASSPNPTGERPNYGYTF. CDR3 bases: TGTGCCAGCTCACCTAATCCGACAGGTGAACGACCAAACTATGGCTACACCTTC.

The chain combines TRBV5-4 with TRBJ2-1; 8 nucleotides line up with TRBD2. This CDR3 is 15 amino acids long. The trim removed 4 bases at V and 0 bases at J, leaving 3 bases unmatched. Germline V CDR1 and CDR2: SGHNT, YYREEE (reference sequence). The CDR3 here is CASSPGGSSYNEQFF. CDR3 DNA sequence: TGTGCCAGCAGCCCGGGGGGGAGCTCCTACAATGAGCAGTTCTTC. The complete variable domain, with remaining parts taken from reference TRBV5-4 and TRBJ2-1, reads ETGVTQSPTHLIKTRGQQVTLRCSSQSGHNTVSWYQQALGQGPQFIFQYYREEENGRGNFPPRFSGLQFPNYSSELNVNALELDDSALYLCASSPGGSSYNEQFFGPGTRLTVL.

This clone was detected ten times or more. V is TRBV27 and J is TRBJ2-7; 7 positions match TRBD2. There are 15 residues in the CDR3. CDR1 MNHEY and CDR2 SMNVEV come from the germline V gene (reference sequence). V dropped 2 bases and J dropped 4; count of bases not matched to a gene: 8. The CDR3 spells CASSLVLAAPYEQYF. In DNA, the CDR3 is TGTGCCAGCAGTTTAGTCCTAGCGGCCCCGTACGAGCAGTACTTC.

The genes are TRBV7-9 and TRBJ1-3; no reliable D call. In germline, CDR1 is SEHNR, CDR2 FQNEAQ (reference sequence). The V end was cut by 6 bases, the J end by 0 bases, with 15 bases between. The CDR3 is made up of 16 amino acids. CDR3 region: CASRPVKRDSGNTIYF. CDR3 DNA sequence: TGTGCCAGCAGACCCGTGAAGCGGGACTCTGGAAACACCATATATTTT.

The rearrangement links TRBV6-1 to TRBJ1-4; D not resolved. The CDR3 length is 16 residues. The V end lost 2 bases, the J end lost 0 bases, and 10 bases lay between the germline ends. CDR1 MNHNS and CDR2 SASEGT come from the germline V gene. CDR3 in amino acids: CASSESPAATNEKLFF. CDR3 DNA: TGTGCCAGCAGTGAATCCCCGGCGGCAACTAATGAAAAACTGTTTTTT.

This clone was observed once. V and J are TRBV5-5 and TRBJ1-2, with D possibly matching TRBD1 (6 bases). Germline V gene data show CDR1 as SGHKS and CDR2 as YYEKEE (reference sequence). The CDR3 extends over 14 amino acids. Trimming left V 4 bases short and J 2 bases short, with 12 bases between. Here the CDR3 reads CASSARDKNYGYTF. The CDR3, as DNA: TGTGCCAGCAGCGCCCGGGACAAGAACTATGGCTACACCTTC.

This clone has a single count. The chain combines TRBV27 with TRBJ2-3; 7 bases match TRBD2. Germline loops: CDR1 MNHEY, CDR2 SMNVEV (reference sequence). V shed 2 bases and J 0 bases; nucleotides not matched to a gene: 5. The CDR3 spans 16 residues. The CDR3 sequence is CASSLHLAASTDTQYF. The CDR3 DNA reads as TGTGCCAGCAGTTTACATCTAGCGGCCAGCACAGATACGCAGTATTTT.

The chain links TRBV2 to TRBJ1-2; TRBD1 agrees at 8 bases. CDR3 length equals 13 residues. V was clipped by 1 base and J by 10 bases; unmatched bases: 5. Germline V gene data show CDR1 as SNHLY and CDR2 as FYNNEI. CDR3 residues: CASSEGTGSTYTF. CDR3 DNA sequence: TGTGCCAGCAGTGAAGGGACAGGGTCCACCTACACCTTC.

The chain has TRBV4-2 and TRBJ2-2; 8 bases are shared with TRBD1. V was clipped by 3 bases and J by 4 bases; unmatched bases: 7. The CDR3 runs 16 residues. The V gene's germline CDR1 is LGHNA and CDR2 YNFKEQ. The CDR3: CASSQSPGQATGELFF. The CDR3 nucleotides are TGTGCCAGCAGCCAGAGTCCGGGACAGGCCACCGGGGAGCTGTTTTTT.

This clone was observed a handful of times. The CDR3 here is CASSLARVAEQFF. Written as DNA, the CDR3 is TGTGCCAGCAGCTTAGCGCGGGTGGCTGAGCAGTTCTTC. V is TRBV7-9 and J is TRBJ2-1; tentative D call: TRBD2 (5 bases). This CDR3 spans 13 amino acids. Germline CDR1 reads SEHNR; CDR2 reads FQNEAQ (reference sequence). The V and J ends lost 0 bases and 9 bases respectively, with 9 bases between them.

This clone was counted between two and nine times. The rearrangement joins TRBV28 to TRBJ2-7, with D perhaps TRBD1 (5 bases). The germline gives CDR1 MDHEN, CDR2 SYDVKM. The CDR3 sequence is 12 residues long. CDR3 in DNA: TGTGTCGTTGGGGCAGAGGACTACGAGCAGTACTTC. It codes for CVVGAEDYEQYF.

Written as DNA, the CDR3 is TGTGCCAGCACCCAAACGGAGGGCGGGGGCCCCGCGTACGAGCAGTACTTC. It translates to CASTQTEGGGPAYEQYF. The chain recombines TRBV7-8 with TRBJ2-7, with D possibly matching TRBD2 (7 bases). Deletions cut 7 bases from V and 4 bases from J, with 26 bases between. The length of the CDR3 is 17 residues. The germline gives CDR1 SGHVS, CDR2 FQNEAQ.

The chain joins TRBV23-1 to TRBJ1-4, with 10 bases identical to TRBD1. TRBV23-1 is given ORF status, its function remaining uncertain. With 6 bases clipped from V and 4 bases from J, the junction kept 17 bases outside the gene matches. The CDR3 spans 19 residues. The DNA for the CDR3 is TGCGCCAGCAGAAGAGCCAAGGGACAGGGGTATAAACGTAATGAAAAACTGTTTTTT. This sequence encodes CASRRAKGQGYKRNEKLFF.

J is TRBJ1-2 and V is TRBV19; D is possibly TRBD1 (5 bases). From germline, CDR1 is LNHDA and CDR2 SQIVND (reference sequence). Trimming removed 10 bases at V and 2 bases at J, with 20 bases between. This CDR3 is 15 amino acids long. For the CDR3, the DNA is TGTGCCACCCGTATCTCGGGGGGAAGGAACTATGGCTACACCTTC. The encoded protein is CATRISGGRNYGYTF.

The rearrangement joins TRBV9 to TRBJ1-2; 7 bases match TRBD1. This CDR3 spans 16 amino acids. Trimming removed 3 bases from V and 3 bases from J; junction bases left unmatched: 11. CDR1 and CDR2 from the germline V gene are SGDLS and YYNGEE. CDR3 sequence: CASSAKGTAPDYGYTF. In DNA, the CDR3 is TGTGCCAGCAGCGCCAAAGGGACAGCCCCAGACTATGGCTACACCTTC.